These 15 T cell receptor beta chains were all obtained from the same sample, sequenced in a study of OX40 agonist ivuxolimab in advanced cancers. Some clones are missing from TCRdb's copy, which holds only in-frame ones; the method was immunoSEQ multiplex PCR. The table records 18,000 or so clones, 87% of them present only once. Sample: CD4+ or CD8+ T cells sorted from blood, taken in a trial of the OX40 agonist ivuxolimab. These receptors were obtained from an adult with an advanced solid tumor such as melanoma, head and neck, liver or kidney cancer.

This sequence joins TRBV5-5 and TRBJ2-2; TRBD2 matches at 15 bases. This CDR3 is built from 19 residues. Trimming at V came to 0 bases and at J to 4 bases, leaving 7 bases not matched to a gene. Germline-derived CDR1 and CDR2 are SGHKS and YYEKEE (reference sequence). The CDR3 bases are TGTGCCAGCAGCTTGGAAGGACTAGCGGGAGGGCCGACCACCGGGGAGCTGTTTTTT. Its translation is CASSLEGLAGGPTTGELFF.

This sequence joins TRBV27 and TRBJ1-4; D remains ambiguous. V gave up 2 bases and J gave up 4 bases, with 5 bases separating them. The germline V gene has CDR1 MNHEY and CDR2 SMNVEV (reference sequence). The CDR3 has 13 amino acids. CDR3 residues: CASSLGFNEKLFF. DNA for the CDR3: TGTGCCAGCAGTTTAGGGTTTAATGAAAAACTGTTTTTT.

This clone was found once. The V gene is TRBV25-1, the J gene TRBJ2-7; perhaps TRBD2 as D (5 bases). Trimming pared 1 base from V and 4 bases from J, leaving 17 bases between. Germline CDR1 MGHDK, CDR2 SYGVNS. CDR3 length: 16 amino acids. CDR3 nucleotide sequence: TGTGCCAGCAGTGAATCAACCGGACCTAGCTATTACGAGCAGTACTTC. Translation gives CASSESTGPSYYEQYF.

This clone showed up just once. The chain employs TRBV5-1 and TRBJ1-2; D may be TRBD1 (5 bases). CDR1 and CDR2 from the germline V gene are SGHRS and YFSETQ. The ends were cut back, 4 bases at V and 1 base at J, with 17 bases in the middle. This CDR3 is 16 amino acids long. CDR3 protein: CASSESGTINNYGYTF. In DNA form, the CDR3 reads TGCGCCAGCAGCGAATCCGGGACCATCAATAACTATGGCTACACCTTC.

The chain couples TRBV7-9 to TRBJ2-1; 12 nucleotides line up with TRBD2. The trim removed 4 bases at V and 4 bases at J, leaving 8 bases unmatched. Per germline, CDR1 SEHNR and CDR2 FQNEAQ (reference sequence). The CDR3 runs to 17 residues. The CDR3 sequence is CASSSQLAGGIYNEQFF. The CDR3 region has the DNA TGTGCCAGCAGCTCCCAACTAGCGGGAGGAATTTACAATGAGCAGTTCTTC.

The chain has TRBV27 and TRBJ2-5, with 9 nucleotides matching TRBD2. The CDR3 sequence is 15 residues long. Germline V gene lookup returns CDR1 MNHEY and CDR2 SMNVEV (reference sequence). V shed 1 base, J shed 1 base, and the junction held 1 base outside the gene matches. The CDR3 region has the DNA TGTGCCAGCAGTTTATTGCGGGAGGGCCAAGAGACCCAGTACTTC. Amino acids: CASSLLREGQETQYF.

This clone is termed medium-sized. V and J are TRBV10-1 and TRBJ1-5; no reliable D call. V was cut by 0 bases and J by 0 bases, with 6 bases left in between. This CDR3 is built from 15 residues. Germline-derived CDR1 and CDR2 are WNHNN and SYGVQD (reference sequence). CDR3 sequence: CASSESSFSNQPQHF. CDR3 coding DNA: TGCGCCAGCAGTGAGTCCAGTTTTAGCAATCAGCCCCAGCATTTT.

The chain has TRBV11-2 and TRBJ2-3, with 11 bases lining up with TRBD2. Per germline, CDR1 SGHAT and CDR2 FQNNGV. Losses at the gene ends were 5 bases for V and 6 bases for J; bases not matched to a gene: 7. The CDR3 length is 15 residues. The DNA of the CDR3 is TGTGCCAGCAGCCCCCCGGGACTAGCGGTGGATACGCAGTATTTT. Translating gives CASSPPGLAVDTQYF.

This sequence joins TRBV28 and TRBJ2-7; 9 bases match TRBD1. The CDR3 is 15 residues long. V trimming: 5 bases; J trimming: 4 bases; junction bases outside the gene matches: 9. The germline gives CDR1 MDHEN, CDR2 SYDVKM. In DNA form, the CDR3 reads TGTGCCAGCAGTCCGAGGACAGGGGTGTCTTACGAGCAGTACTTC. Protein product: CASSPRTGVSYEQYF.

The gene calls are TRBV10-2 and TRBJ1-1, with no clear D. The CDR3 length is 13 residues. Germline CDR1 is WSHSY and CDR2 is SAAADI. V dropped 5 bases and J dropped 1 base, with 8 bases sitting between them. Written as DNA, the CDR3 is TGCGCCAGCAGTTGGGAGGGGAACACTGAAGCTTTCTTT. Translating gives CASSWEGNTEAFF.

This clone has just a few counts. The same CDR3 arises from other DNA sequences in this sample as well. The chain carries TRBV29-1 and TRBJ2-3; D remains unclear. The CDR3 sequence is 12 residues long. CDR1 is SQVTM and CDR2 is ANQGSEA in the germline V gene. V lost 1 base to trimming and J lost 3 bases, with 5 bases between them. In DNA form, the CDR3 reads TGCAGCGTTGAAGTTTCTACAGATACGCAGTATTTT. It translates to CSVEVSTDTQYF.

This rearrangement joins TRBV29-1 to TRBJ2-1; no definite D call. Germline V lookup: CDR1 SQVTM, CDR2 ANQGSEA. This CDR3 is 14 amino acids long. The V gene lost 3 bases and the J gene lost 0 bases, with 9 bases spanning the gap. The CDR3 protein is CSVDSADSYNEQFF. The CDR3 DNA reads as TGCAGCGTTGATTCGGCAGACTCCTACAATGAGCAGTTCTTC.

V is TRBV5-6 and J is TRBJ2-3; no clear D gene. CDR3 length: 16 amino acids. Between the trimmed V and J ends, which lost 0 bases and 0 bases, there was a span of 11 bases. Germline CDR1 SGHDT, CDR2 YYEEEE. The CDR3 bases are TGTGCCAGCAGCTTGGCGAGTGTGCGGAGCACAGATACGCAGTATTTT. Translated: CASSLASVRSTDTQYF.

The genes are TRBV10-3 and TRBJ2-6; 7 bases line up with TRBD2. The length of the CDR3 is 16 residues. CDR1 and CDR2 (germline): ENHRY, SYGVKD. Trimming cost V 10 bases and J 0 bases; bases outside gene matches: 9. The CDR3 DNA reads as TGTGCCAGCGCGGGAGAAGCGGCCTCTGGGGCCAACGTCCTGACTTTC. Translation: CASAGEAASGANVLTF.

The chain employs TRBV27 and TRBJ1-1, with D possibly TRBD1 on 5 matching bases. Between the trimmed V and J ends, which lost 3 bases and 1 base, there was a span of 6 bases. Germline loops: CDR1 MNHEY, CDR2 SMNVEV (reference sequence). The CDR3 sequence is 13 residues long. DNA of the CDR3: TGTGCCAGCAGTTTCGGGGGGAACACTGAAGCTTTCTTT. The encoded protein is CASSFGGNTEAFF.